The entry that follows covers one T cell receptor beta chain sequence. As yet, its antigen is unknown. Everyone who donated was a Caucasian adult who lived in Nashville, Tennessee. CD45RA-negative memory and CD45RA+ naive subsets were split from the CD4+ cells. Germline lookup yields CDR1 SGHDT and CDR2 YYEEEE. V lost 2 bases to trimming and J lost 1 base, with 9 bases between them. CDR3 length: 14 residues. The sample originates from a study of shared clonotypes between healthy human individuals. Here immunoSEQ multiplex PCR was the method, and the copy in TCRdb shows in-frame clones only, minus some. The sample lists 2 million to 2.5 million clones; 85% to 95% were seen once. Study-level results: Between a handful of donors, naive CD4 clonotypes were shared at a level of about 5%. Since donors were few, the genetic and exposure-history diversity represented was limited.

The sample taken for sequencing was naive CD4+ T cells from PBMCs. Regarding subset: CD45RA+ positively selected. The TCR was taken from a man aged 18-30 years in good health. Some clones in this sample may be carry-over from other donors' samples. The chain couples TRBV5-6 to TRBJ2-5, with unresolved D. CDR3 region: CASSFGPLQETQYF. CDR3 nucleotides: TGTGCCAGCAGCTTTGGTCCGCTCCAAGAGACCCAGTACTTC.